This passage covers 8 T cell receptor beta chains from one sample sequenced in a study of blood T cell repertoires in COVID-19. Sequenced by immunoSEQ multiplex PCR; TCRdb stores in-frame clones only, minus some. Among about 210,000 clones, more than 75% were seen once, and the ten largest hold approximately 6.2%. The sequenced sample was peripheral blood. The receptor source for this set is a man in his 60s who had recovered from COVID-19.

The CDR3 is CASTYGLAGDEQFF. CDR3 bases: TGTGCCAGCACCTATGGACTAGCGGGCGATGAGCAGTTCTTC. This chain uses TRBV11-3 with TRBJ2-1; 11 nucleotides align to TRBD2. The CDR3 spans 14 residues. The ends lost 7 bases at V and 8 bases at J; junction bases unmatched: 7. Germline CDR1 reads SGHNT; CDR2 reads YENEEA.

The rearrangement joins TRBV9 to TRBJ1-3, with 10 bases matching TRBD1. The ends lost 0 bases at V and 1 base at J; junction bases unmatched: 1. CDR3 length equals 16 residues. The V gene's germline CDR1 is SGDLS and CDR2 YYNGEE. The CDR3 DNA reads as TGTGCCAGCAGCGTAGTGGACAGGGGGTCTGGAAACACCATATATTTT. Its translation: CASSVVDRGSGNTIYF. Looking up the rest from reference TRBV9 and TRBJ1-3 gives the full variable domain: DSGVTQTPKHLITATGQRVTLRCSPRSGDLSVYWYQQSLDQGLQFLIQYYNGEERAKGNILERFSAQQFPDLHSELNLSSLELGDSALYFCASSVVDRGSGNTIYFGEGSWLTVV.

The rearrangement uses TRBV6-6 and TRBJ1-2, with 8 bases aligning to TRBD1. J was trimmed by 8 bases and V by 5 bases; bases with no gene match: 10. Germline CDR1 reads MNHNY; CDR2 reads SVGAGI (reference sequence). The CDR3 spans 14 residues. The CDR3 reads CASSPSGQGRGYTF. The CDR3 DNA is TGTGCCAGCAGTCCATCCGGACAGGGCAGGGGCTACACCTTC.

Details on this clone: Germline and junction disagree at one end, which may indicate a read error. The chain couples TRBV12-3 or TRBV12-4 to TRBJ1-1; a possible D gene is TRBD1 (5 bases). This CDR3 has 13 amino acids. DNA of the CDR3: TGTGCCAGCAGTTTAGCGCTCGGGGGGGATTGGGACTTT. Protein product: CASSLALGGDWDF.

The CDR3 nucleotides read TGTGCCAGCAGCAGTTACAGGGGAGGATTGGGTGGCTACACCTTC. Translation: CASSSYRGGLGGYTF. The chain combines TRBV5-5 with TRBJ1-2, with 7 bases aligning to TRBD1. CDR3 length equals 15 residues. The J segment lost 7 bases and the V segment lost 4 bases, leaving 13 bases of the junction unmatched. Germline CDR1 SGHKS, CDR2 YYEKEE (reference sequence).

The rearrangement links TRBV19 to TRBJ2-3, with TRBD2 matching over 10 bases. V shed 7 bases and J 5 bases; nucleotides not matched to a gene: 12. This CDR3 has 16 residues. Germline V lookup: CDR1 LNHDA, CDR2 SQIVND (reference sequence). The CDR3: CASIDRAGGPGDTQYF. The CDR3 DNA reads as TGTGCCAGTATCGATAGAGCGGGAGGGCCCGGAGATACGCAGTATTTT.

Here the CDR3 DNA reads TGTGCCAGCAGTTACGGCAGGGTGGTTGGGCAGCCCCAGCATTTT. Its translation is CASSYGRVVGQPQHF. V gene TRBV6-5 combines with J gene TRBJ1-5; D is perhaps TRBD1 (5 bases). Germline V gene lookup returns CDR1 MNHEY and CDR2 SVGAGI. CDR3 length: 15 residues. The V end lost 2 bases, the J end lost 7 bases, and 15 bases lay between the germline ends.

The chain is built from TRBV19 and TRBJ2-1; TRBD1 is a possible D gene (5 bases). CDR1 and CDR2 from the germline V gene are LNHDA and SQIVND (reference sequence). The CDR3 is 12 amino acids. V was clipped by 7 bases and J by 10 bases, with 14 bases between them. CDR3 DNA: TGTGCCAGTACTTTACCCCCAGGGGAGCAGTTCTTC. Encoded protein: CASTLPPGEQFF.